The 17 T cell receptor beta chains below all came from one sample that was sequenced in a study of cytomegalovirus exposure and HLA in healthy donors. Primers for the PCR totalled 60 Vbeta and 13 Jbeta. The data were produced by immunoSEQ multiplex PCR, yet TCRdb's version contains in-frame clones alone and is incomplete. The sample's table shows 25,000 to 40,000 clones. Sequenced: PBMCs. These receptors originate from a middle-aged man in good health and CMV-seronegative.

A note on this clone: At the DNA level, this CDR3 is encoded by other sequences in the same sample as well. J is TRBJ2-7 and V is TRBV18, with D hard to call. The CDR3 runs 13 residues. The germline gives CDR1 KGHSH, CDR2 LQKENI. V dropped 1 base and J dropped 1 base, with 5 bases sitting between them. In DNA form, the CDR3 reads TGTGCCAGCTCACCACTCTCGTCCTACGAGCAGTACTTC. This sequence encodes CASSPLSSYEQYF. Full variable domain (outside the CDR3, taken from reference TRBV18 and TRBJ2-7): NAGVMQNPRHLVRRRGQEARLRCSPMKGHSHVYWYRQLPEEGLKFMVYLQKENIIDESGMPKERFSAEFPKEGPSILRIQQVVRGDSAAYFCASSPLSSYEQYFGPGTRLTVT.

V gene TRBV19 combines with J gene TRBJ2-2, with D unclear. CDR3 length: 15 residues. Trimming stripped 5 bases from V and 0 bases from J, with 10 bases between. Germline V gives CDR1 LNHDA, CDR2 SQIVND (reference sequence). The CDR3 DNA reads TGTGCCAGTAGTCCGCGCTATCCGAACACCGGGGAGCTGTTTTTT. Translated, it gives CASSPRYPNTGELFF.

The chain couples TRBV19 to TRBJ1-1, with 9 bases that match TRBD1. This CDR3 has 14 residues. Germline V gene lookup returns CDR1 LNHDA and CDR2 SQIVND (reference sequence). V was clipped by 4 bases and J by 4 bases; unmatched bases: 4. Here the CDR3 reads CASSTRQGGTEAFF. The CDR3 DNA reads TGTGCCAGTAGTACGAGACAGGGGGGCACTGAAGCTTTCTTT.

The rearrangement links TRBV27 to TRBJ2-7; the D gene is possibly TRBD1 (5 bases). Germline V gives CDR1 MNHEY, CDR2 SMNVEV (reference sequence). This CDR3 has 12 residues. Trimming removed 5 bases at V and 4 bases at J, with 9 bases between. Here the CDR3 reads CASSPGKYEQYF. The CDR3 DNA is TGTGCCAGCAGTCCAGGGAAGTACGAGCAGTACTTC.

The V gene is TRBV7-9, the J gene TRBJ1-2; no clear D. V lost 2 bases to trimming and J lost 13 bases, with 23 bases between them. Germline assignment: CDR1 SEHNR and CDR2 FQNEAQ (reference sequence). The CDR3 sequence is 15 residues long. The CDR3 DNA sequence: TGTGCCAGCAGCTTATCCGGTTACAAGGGAGGTCTCCCCACCTTC. It translates to CASSLSGYKGGLPTF. Based on the CDR3 plus reference TRBV7-9 and TRBJ1-2, the full variable domain is DTGVSQNPRHKITKRGQNVTFRCDPISEHNRLYWYRQTLGQGPEFLTYFQNEAQLEKSRLLSDRFSAERPKGSFSTLEIQRTEQGDSAMYLCASSLSGYKGGLPTFGSGTRLTVV.

J is TRBJ1-5 and V is TRBV5-5; possibly TRBD1 for D (5 bases). Per germline, CDR1 SGHKS and CDR2 YYEKEE (reference sequence). CDR3 length equals 14 residues. V dropped 4 bases and J dropped 4 bases, with 12 bases sitting between them. This chain's CDR3 is CASSVDIQNQPQHF. CDR3 bases: TGTGCCAGCAGCGTGGACATACAGAATCAGCCCCAGCATTTT.

The chain joins TRBV6-5 to TRBJ2-4, with a weak D call TRBD1 (5 bases). Trimming pared 6 bases from V and 0 bases from J, leaving 12 bases between. This CDR3 contains 15 residues. The V gene's germline CDR1 is MNHEY and CDR2 SVGAGI. The CDR3 spells CASRAGNLAKNIQYF. For the CDR3, the DNA is TGTGCCAGCAGAGCAGGGAACCTAGCCAAAAACATTCAGTACTTC.

The chain joins TRBV6-6 to TRBJ2-7; D possibly corresponds to TRBD2 (6 bases). The length of the CDR3 is 15 residues. V lost 6 bases and J 0 bases, leaving 15 bases between the germline ends. Germline V lookup: CDR1 MNHNY, CDR2 SVGAGI (reference sequence). Here the CDR3 reads CASSPGGVSSYEQYF. As DNA, the CDR3 is TGTGCCAGCAGCCCTGGCGGGGTTAGCTCCTACGAGCAGTACTTC.

The J gene is TRBJ1-1, the V gene TRBV20-1; D gene uncertain. The CDR3 contains 11 residues. Trimming removed 3 bases at V and 6 bases at J, with 8 bases between. Germline values: CDR1 DFQATT, CDR2 SNEGSKA (reference sequence). The CDR3 DNA is TGCAGTGCTAGGGGAGATTCTGAAGCTTTCTTT. Translated, it gives CSARGDSEAFF.

The chain links TRBV27 to TRBJ2-1; perhaps TRBD1 as D (5 bases). V was shortened by 6 bases and J by 1 base, with 13 bases between the two germline ends. The CDR3 consists of 15 residues. Germline V gene data show CDR1 as MNHEY and CDR2 as SMNVEV (reference sequence). DNA for the CDR3: TGTGCCAGCAGACAGGATTTGGAATCCTACAATGAGCAGTTCTTC. Encoded protein: CASRQDLESYNEQFF.

The genes are TRBV7-9 and TRBJ2-5; no reliable D call. V was clipped by 5 bases and J by 4 bases, with 8 bases between them. This CDR3 has 12 amino acids. Germline assignment: CDR1 SEHNR and CDR2 FQNEAQ (reference sequence). The DNA for the CDR3 is TGTGCCAGCAGCCCAACTTCAGAGACCCAGTACTTC. It is translated as CASSPTSETQYF.

V is TRBV5-1 and J is TRBJ1-5, with TRBD1 matching 7 bases. The CDR3 totals 15 residues. CDR1 and CDR2 (germline): SGHRS, YFSETQ. V was pared by 2 bases and J by 7 bases, with 9 bases of the junction left unmatched. CDR3 loop: CASSFTGERGQPQHF. The CDR3 region has the DNA TGCGCCAGCAGCTTTACAGGGGAGAGAGGGCAGCCCCAGCATTTT.

The rearrangement links TRBV6-5 to TRBJ1-1, with a possible D match to TRBD1 (5 bases). Between the trimmed V and J ends, which lost 1 base and 4 bases, there was a span of 16 bases. This CDR3 is 16 amino acids long. The germline V gene has CDR1 MNHEY and CDR2 SVGAGI. The CDR3 is CASSYFGGGTGTEAFF. The CDR3 DNA reads as TGTGCCAGCAGTTACTTTGGGGGGGGAACGGGCACTGAAGCTTTCTTT.

The chain employs TRBV9 and TRBJ2-5, with D maybe TRBD1 (6 bases). CDR3 length equals 16 residues. The germline CDR1 and CDR2 sequences are SGDLS and YYNGEE. Trimming pared 4 bases from V and 0 bases from J, leaving 16 bases between. The CDR3 region has the DNA TGTGCCAGCAGCAACTCGGGACAAAGGTACCAAGAGACCCAGTACTTC. As protein: CASSNSGQRYQETQYF.

V and J are TRBV18 and TRBJ2-7; D is perhaps TRBD2 (5 bases). This CDR3 has 16 residues. Germline CDR1 is KGHSH and CDR2 is LQKENI. V lost 3 bases to trimming and J lost 2 bases, with 17 bases between them. Written as DNA, the CDR3 is TGTGCCAGCTCACCCCCGGGGATGGGGAGCGCCTACGAGCAGTACTTC. Residues: CASSPPGMGSAYEQYF. Full variable domain (missing parts from reference TRBV18 and TRBJ2-7): NAGVMQNPRHLVRRRGQEARLRCSPMKGHSHVYWYRQLPEEGLKFMVYLQKENIIDESGMPKERFSAEFPKEGPSILRIQQVVRGDSAAYFCASSPPGMGSAYEQYFGPGTRLTVT.

This chain joins TRBV30 and TRBJ2-5; D may be TRBD2 (6 bases). In germline, CDR1 is GTSNPN, CDR2 SVGIG (reference sequence). The CDR3 is 12 residues long. V shed 2 bases and J shed 3 bases, with 7 bases lying between them. CDR3 protein: CAWSSGEETQYF. In DNA form, the CDR3 reads TGTGCCTGGAGTTCGGGGGAAGAGACCCAGTACTTC.

The V call is TRBV6-5, the J call TRBJ1-1; 7 bases match TRBD1. CDR3 size: 14 residues. CDR1 and CDR2 (germline): MNHEY, SVGAGI. The junction had 4 bases not matched to a gene; V was cut back by 5 bases and J by 1 base. The chain's CDR3 is CASSPGQSNTEAFF. The CDR3 region has the DNA TGTGCCAGCAGTCCGGGACAGTCGAACACTGAAGCTTTCTTT.